This T cell receptor beta chain emerged from a study of T cells after yellow fever vaccination. Study-level background: SMART-Seq v4 Ultra Low Input prepared libraries from low-cell fractions. General study findings and limits: After the booster, approximately 96% of CD4 and 75% to 90% of CD8 primary-response clones were re-detected. Of the clonotypes, a small share occurred in both CD4 and CD8 compartments.

This clonotype was detected only a few times. The target antigen is unknown. For TCR, cDNA came from 5'RACE template switching, which added a universal primer site and UMIs. Each CDR3 protein gets one entry after TCRdb re-called the 5' RACE reads with MiXCR. The table includes under 550,000 distinct CDR3 sequences, less than 25% detected once. The CDR3 covers 15 residues. Germline-derived CDR1 and CDR2 are MNHEY and SVGAGI. The V segment lost 2 bases and the J segment 0 bases; nucleotides outside the gene matches: 3. This clonotype originated in a young man who received the YFV17D yellow fever vaccine. The sequencing used PBMCs, collected about 21 days after the first yellow fever vaccination. The rearrangement uses TRBV6-5 and TRBJ1-1, with 7 bases lining up with TRBD1. As DNA, the CDR3 is TGTGCCAGCAGTTACGGACAGGCCATGAACACTGAAGCTTTCTTT. Protein sequence: CASSYGQAMNTEAFF.